The TCR beta chain described here comes from a study of cytomegalovirus exposure and HLA in healthy donors. With 60 Vbeta and 13 Jbeta primers, the PCR was carried out. Profiled with immunoSEQ multiplex PCR; TCRdb holds only in-frame clones, not every one. Counted here are about 140,000 clones, over 60% occurring once; the ten biggest clones make up under 2%. The J segment lost 4 bases and the V segment lost 2 bases, leaving 5 bases of the junction unmatched. The CDR3 sequence is 15 residues long. Germline-derived CDR1 and CDR2 are MNHNY and SVGAGI (reference sequence). The origin of this receptor is a female donor in good health and CMV-seropositive. The sample comprised PBMCs. This chain joins TRBV6-6 and TRBJ2-7; 10 bases align to TRBD2. As DNA, the CDR3 is TGTGCCAGCAGTTACCCTCTAGCGGGAGCTTACGAGCAGTACTTC. Translation gives CASSYPLAGAYEQYF.